This record looks at one T cell receptor beta chain sequence and its context. Control patients had untreated stable or active relapsing-remitting multiple sclerosis by revised McDonald criteria. The data belong to a study of CD8 T cells in Susac syndrome. An amount of RNA that ranged from 0.5 to 1 ug was reverse transcribed with random hexamers. Amplification of TCR beta CDR3 spanned 54 Vbeta and 13 Jbeta via immunoSEQ multiplex PCR. TCRdb reprocessed the immunoSEQ multiplex PCR reads via MiXCR and lists one record per CDR3 protein. The data show about 200,000 distinct CDR3 sequences, approximately 90% seen once. The germline V and J ends were trimmed by 7 bases and 2 bases, with 10 bases remaining between them. Looked up from germline, CDR1 is LNHDA and CDR2 is SQIVND (reference sequence). The CDR3 length is 13 residues.

The source is a human donor with multiple sclerosis. The J gene is TRBJ2-3, the V gene TRBV19, with D tentatively TRBD2 (6 bases). The sequenced sample consisted of CD8+ T cells from PBMCs. The CDR3 DNA follows: TGTGCCAGTACGACGGGGGACACAGATACGCAGTATTTT. Its protein product is CASTTGDTDTQYF.